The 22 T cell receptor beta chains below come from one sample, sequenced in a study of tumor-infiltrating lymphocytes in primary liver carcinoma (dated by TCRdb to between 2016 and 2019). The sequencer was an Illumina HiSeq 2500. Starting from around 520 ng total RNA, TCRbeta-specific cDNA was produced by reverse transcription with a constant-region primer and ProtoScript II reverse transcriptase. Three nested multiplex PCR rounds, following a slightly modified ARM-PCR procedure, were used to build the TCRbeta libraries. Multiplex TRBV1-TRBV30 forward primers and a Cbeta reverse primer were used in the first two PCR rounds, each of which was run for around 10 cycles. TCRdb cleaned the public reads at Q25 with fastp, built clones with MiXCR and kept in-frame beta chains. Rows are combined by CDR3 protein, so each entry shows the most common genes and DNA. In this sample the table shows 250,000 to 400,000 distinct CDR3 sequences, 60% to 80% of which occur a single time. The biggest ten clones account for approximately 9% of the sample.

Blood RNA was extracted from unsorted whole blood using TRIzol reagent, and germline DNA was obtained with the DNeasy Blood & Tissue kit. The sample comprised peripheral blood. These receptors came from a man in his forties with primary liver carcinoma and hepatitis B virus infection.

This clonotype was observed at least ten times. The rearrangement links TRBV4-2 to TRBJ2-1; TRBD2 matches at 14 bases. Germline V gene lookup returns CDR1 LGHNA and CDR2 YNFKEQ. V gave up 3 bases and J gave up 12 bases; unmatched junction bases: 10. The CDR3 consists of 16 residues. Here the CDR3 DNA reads TGTGCCAGCAGCCAGCCGGGACTAGCGGGAGATAGGGGGCAGTTCTTC. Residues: CASSQPGLAGDRGQFF.

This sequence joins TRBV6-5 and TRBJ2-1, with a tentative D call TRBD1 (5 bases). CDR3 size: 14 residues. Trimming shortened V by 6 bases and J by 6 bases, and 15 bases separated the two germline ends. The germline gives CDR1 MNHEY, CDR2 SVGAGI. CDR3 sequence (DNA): TGTGCCAGCAGGCCACCAGGGCAGATCAATGAGCAGTTCTTC. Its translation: CASRPPGQINEQFF.

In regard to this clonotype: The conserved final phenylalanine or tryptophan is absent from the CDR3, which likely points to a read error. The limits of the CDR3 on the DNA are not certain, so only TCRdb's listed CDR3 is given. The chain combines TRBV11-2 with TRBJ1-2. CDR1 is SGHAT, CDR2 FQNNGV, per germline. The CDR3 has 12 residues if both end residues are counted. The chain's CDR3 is CASRLARYWLHL.

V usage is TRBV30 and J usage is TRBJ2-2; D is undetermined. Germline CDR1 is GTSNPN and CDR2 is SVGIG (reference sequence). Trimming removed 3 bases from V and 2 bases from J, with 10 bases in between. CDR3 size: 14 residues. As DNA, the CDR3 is TGTGCCTGGAGCGCGGCCGCAAACACCGGGGAGCTGTTTTTT. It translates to CAWSAAANTGELFF.

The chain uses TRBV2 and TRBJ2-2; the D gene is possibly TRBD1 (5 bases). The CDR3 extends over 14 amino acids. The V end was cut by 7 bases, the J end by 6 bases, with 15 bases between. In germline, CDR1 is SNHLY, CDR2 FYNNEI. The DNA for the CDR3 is TGTGCCAGCATCCCGACAGTCACAGCCGGGGAGCTGTTTTTT. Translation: CASIPTVTAGELFF.

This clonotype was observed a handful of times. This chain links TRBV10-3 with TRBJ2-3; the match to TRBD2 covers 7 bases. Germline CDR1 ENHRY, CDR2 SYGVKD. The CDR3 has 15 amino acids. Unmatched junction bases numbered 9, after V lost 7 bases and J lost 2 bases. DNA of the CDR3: TGTGCCATCAAAGACGGGCGGGGGACCACAGATACGCAGTATTTT. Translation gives CAIKDGRGTTDTQYF.

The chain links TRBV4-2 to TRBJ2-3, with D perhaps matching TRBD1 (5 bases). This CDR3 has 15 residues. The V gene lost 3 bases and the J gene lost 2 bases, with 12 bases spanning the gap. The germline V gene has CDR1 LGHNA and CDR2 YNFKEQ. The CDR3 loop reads CASSHVQVATDTQYF. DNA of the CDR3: TGTGCCAGCAGCCATGTACAGGTAGCCACAGATACGCAGTATTTT.

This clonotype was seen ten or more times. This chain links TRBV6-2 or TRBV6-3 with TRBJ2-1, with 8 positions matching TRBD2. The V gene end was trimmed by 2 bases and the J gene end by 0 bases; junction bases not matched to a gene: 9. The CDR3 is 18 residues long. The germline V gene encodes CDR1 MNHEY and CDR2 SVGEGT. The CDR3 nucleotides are TGTGCCAGCAGTTACAAACTAGCGGTTATTAGCTCCTACAATGAGCAGTTCTTC. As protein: CASSYKLAVISSYNEQFF.

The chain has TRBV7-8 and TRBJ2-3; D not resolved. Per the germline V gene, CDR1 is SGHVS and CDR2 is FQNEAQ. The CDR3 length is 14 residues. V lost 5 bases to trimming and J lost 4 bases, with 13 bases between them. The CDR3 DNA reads TGTGCCAGCAGCCTGGACCGACCCGCAGATACGCAGTATTTT. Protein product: CASSLDRPADTQYF.

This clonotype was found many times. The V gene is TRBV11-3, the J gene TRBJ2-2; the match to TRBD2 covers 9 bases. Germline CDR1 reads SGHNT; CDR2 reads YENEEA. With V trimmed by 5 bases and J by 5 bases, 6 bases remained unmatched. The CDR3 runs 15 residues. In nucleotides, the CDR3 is TGTGCCAGCAGCCTGGGACTAGCAGCTACCGGGGAGCTGTTTTTT. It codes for CASSLGLAATGELFF.

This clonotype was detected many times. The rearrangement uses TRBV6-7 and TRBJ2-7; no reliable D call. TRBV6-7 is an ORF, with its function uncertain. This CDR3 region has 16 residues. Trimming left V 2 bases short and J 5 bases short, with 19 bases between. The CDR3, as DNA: TGTGCCAGCAGTTACGGAATGAACAATACAGACCACGAGCAGTACTTC. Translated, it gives CASSYGMNNTDHEQYF.

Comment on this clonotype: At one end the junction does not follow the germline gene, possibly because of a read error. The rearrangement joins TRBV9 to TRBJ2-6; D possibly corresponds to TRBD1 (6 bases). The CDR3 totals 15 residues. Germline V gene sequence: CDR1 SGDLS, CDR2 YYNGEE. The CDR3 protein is CASSVGGQWANILTF. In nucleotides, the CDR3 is TGTGCCAGCAGCGTAGGGGGGCAGTGGGCCAACATCCTGACTTTC.

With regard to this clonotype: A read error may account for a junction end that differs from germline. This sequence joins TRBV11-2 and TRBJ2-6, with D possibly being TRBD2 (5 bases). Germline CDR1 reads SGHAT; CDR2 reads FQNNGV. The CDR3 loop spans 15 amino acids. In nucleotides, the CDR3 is TGTGTCACCCAGCGGCCGCGATCTGGGACCAACGTCCTGACTTTC. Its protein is CVTQRPRSGTNVLTF. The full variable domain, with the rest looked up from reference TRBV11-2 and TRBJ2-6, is EAGVAQSPRYKIIEKRQSVAFWCNPISGHATLYWYQQILGQGPKLLIQFQNNGVVDDSQLPKDRFSAERLKGVDSTLKIQPAKLEDSAVYLCVTQRPRSGTNVLTFGAGSRLTVL.

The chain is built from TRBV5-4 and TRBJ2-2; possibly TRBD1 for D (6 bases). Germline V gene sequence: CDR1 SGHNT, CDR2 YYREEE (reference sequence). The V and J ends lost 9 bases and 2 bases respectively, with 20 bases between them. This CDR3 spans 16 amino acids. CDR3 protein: CATTLEGQTNTGELFF. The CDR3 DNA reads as TGTGCCACCACCTTAGAAGGACAGACAAACACCGGGGAGCTGTTTTTT. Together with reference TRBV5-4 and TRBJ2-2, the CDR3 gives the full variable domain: ETGVTQSPTHLIKTRGQQVTLRCSSQSGHNTVSWYQQALGQGPQFIFQYYREEENGRGNFPPRFSGLQFPNYSSELNVNALELDDSALYLCATTLEGQTNTGELFFGEGSRLTVL.

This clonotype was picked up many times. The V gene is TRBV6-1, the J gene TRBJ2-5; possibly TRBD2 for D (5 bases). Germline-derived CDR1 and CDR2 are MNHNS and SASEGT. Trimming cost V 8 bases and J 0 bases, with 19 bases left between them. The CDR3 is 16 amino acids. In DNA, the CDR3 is TGTGCCAGCGCTTTAGGACTTACAAAGTACCAAGAGACCCAGTACTTC. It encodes CASALGLTKYQETQYF.

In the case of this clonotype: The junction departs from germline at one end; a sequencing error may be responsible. CDR3 sequence reads: CAGSARGTEQETQYF. CDR3 nucleotide sequence: TGTGCCGGCAGCGCTAGAGGGACAGAACAAGAGACCCAGTACTTC. This chain uses TRBV7-9 with TRBJ2-5; 7 nucleotides align to TRBD1. Per germline, CDR1 SEHNR and CDR2 FQNEAQ (reference sequence). The CDR3 length is 15 residues.

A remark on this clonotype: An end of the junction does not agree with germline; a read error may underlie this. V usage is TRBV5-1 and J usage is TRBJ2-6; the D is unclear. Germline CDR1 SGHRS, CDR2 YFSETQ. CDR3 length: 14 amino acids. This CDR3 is CASRAPSGPNILTF. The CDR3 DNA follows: TGCGCCAGCAGGGCCCCCTCTGGGCCCAACATCCTGACTTTC.

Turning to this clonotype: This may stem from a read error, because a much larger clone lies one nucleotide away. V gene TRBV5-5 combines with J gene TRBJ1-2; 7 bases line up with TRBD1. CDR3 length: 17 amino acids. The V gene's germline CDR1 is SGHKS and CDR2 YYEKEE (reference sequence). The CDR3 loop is CTSSLGVSGTDHYGYTF. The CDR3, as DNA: TGTACCAGCAGCTTGGGGGTCTCCGGGACAGATCACTATGGCTACACCTTC.

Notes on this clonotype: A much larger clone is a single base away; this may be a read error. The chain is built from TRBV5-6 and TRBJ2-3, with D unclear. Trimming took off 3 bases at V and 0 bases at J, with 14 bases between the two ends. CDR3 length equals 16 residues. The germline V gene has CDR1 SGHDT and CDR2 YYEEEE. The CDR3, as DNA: TGTGCCAGCAGCTCGGATCCTTCCTCTAGCACAGATACGCAGTATTTT. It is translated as CASSSDPSSSTDTQYF.

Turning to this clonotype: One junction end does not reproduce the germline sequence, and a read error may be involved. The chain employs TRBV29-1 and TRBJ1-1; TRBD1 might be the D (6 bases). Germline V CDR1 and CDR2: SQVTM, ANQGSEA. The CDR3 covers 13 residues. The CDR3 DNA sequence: TGCAGCGGCGGGGGGACGGGGGACACTGAAGCTCTCTTT. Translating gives CSGGGTGDTEALF.

The CDR3 region has the DNA TGTGCCAGCAGCCTGCGACAGAGAAGGAGGAAGAGTGAAGCTTTCTTT. This gives the protein CASSLRQRRRKSEAFF. The V and J genes are TRBV5-6 and TRBJ1-1, with D perhaps TRBD1 (5 bases). The CDR3 has 16 residues. The germline gives CDR1 SGHDT, CDR2 YYEEEE. V dropped 4 bases and J dropped 7 bases, with 23 bases sitting between them. Supplemented by reference TRBV5-6 and TRBJ1-1, the full variable domain reads DAGVTQSPTHLIKTRGQQVTLRCSPKSGHDTVSWYQQALGQGPQFIFQYYEEEERQRGNFPDRFSGHQFPNYSSELNVNALLLGDSALYLCASSLRQRRRKSEAFFGQGTRLTVV.

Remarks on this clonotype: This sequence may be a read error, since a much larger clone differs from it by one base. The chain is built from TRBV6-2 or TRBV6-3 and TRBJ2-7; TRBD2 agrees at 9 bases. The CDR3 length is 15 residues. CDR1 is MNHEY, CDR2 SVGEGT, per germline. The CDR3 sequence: CASSSLREGSYDQYF. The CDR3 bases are TGTGCCAGCAGTTCCCTGCGGGAGGGCTCCTACGATCAGTACTTC.